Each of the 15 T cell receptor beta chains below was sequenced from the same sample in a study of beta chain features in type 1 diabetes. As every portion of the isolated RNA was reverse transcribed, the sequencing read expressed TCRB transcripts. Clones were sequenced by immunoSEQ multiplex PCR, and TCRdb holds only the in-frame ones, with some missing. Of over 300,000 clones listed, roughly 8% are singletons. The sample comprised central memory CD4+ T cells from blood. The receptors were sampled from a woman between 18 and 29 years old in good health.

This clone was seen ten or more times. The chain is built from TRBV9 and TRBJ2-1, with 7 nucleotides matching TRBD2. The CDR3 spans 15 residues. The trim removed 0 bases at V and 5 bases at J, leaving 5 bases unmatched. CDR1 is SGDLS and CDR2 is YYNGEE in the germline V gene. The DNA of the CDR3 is TGTGCCAGCAGCGTAGGAGGGACTAACCACAATGAGCAGTTCTTC. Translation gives CASSVGGTNHNEQFF.

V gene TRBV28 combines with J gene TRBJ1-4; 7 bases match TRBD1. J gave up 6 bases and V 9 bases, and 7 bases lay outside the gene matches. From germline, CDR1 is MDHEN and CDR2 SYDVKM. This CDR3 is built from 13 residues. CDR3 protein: CASNRGDDEKLFF. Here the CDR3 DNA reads TGTGCCAGTAACAGGGGCGATGATGAAAAACTGTTTTTT.

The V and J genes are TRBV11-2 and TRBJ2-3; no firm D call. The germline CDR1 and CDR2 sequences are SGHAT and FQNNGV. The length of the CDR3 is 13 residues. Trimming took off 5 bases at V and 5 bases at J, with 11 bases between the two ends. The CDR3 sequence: CASSPSPQDTQYF. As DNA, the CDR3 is TGTGCCAGCAGCCCCTCACCCCAAGATACGCAGTATTTT.

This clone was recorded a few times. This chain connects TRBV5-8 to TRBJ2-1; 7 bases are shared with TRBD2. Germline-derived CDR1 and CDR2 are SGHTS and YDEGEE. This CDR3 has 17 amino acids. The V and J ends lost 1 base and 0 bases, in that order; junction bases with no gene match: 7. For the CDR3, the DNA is TGTGCCAGCAGCTTGATAATCGGGAGGATCTCCTACAATGAGCAGTTCTTC. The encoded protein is CASSLIIGRISYNEQFF.

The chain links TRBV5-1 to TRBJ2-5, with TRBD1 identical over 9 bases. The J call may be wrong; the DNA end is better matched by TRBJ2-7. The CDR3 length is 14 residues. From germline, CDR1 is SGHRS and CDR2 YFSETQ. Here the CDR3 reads CASSAGQGSYEQYF. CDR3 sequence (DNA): TGCGCCAGCAGCGCGGGACAGGGCTCCTACGAGCAGTACTTC.

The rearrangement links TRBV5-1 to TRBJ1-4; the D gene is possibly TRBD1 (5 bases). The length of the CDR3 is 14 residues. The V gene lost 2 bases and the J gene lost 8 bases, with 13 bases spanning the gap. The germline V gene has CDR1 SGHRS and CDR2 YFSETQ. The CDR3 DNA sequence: TGCGCCAGCAGCTTCCAGGGCTCGCGGGAAAAACTGTTTTTT. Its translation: CASSFQGSREKLFF.

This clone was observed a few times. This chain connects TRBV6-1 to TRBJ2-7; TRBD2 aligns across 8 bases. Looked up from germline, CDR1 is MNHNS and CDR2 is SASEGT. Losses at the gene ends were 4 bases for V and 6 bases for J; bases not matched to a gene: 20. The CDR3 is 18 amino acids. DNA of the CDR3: TGTGCCAGCAGTGCAGGTGGACAGACTTGGACTAGCCGCAGCGAGCAGTACTTC. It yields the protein CASSAGGQTWTSRSEQYF.

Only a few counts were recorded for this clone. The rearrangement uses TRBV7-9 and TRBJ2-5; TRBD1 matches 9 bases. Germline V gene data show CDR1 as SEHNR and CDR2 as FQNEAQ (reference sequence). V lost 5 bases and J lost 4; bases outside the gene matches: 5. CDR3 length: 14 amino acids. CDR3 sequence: CASSQQGAVETQYF. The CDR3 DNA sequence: TGTGCCAGCAGCCAACAGGGGGCCGTAGAGACCCAGTACTTC.

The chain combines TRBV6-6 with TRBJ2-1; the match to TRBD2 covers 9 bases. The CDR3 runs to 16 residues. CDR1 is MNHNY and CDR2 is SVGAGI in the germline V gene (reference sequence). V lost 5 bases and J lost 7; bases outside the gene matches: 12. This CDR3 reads CASSTGGVAGVNEQFF. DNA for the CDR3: TGTGCCAGCAGTACTGGTGGGGTAGCGGGAGTTAATGAGCAGTTCTTC.

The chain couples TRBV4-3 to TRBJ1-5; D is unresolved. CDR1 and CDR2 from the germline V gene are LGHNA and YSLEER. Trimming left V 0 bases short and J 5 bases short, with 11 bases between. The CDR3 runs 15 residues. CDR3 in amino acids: CASSQDLYGHQPQHF. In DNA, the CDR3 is TGCGCCAGCAGCCAAGATCTATACGGACATCAGCCCCAGCATTTT.

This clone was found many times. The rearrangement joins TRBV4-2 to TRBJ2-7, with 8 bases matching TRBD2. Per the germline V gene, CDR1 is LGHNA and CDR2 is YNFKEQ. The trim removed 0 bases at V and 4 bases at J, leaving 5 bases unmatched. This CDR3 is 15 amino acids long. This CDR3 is CASSQDISGKYEQYF. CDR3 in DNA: TGTGCCAGCAGCCAAGATATTAGCGGGAAATACGAGCAGTACTTC.

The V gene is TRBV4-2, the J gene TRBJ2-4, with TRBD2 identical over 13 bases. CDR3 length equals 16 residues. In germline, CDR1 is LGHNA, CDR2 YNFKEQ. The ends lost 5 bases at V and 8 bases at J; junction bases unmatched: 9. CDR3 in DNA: TGTGCCAGCAGCTCCGGACTAGCGGGAGTAAGGGACATTCAGTACTTC. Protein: CASSSGLAGVRDIQYF.

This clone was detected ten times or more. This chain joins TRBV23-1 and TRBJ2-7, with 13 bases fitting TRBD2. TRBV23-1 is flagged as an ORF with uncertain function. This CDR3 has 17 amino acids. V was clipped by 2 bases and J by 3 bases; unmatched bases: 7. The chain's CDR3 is CASSQAGTSGDLYEQYF. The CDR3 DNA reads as TGCGCCAGCAGTCAAGCGGGGACTAGCGGGGACCTCTACGAGCAGTACTTC.

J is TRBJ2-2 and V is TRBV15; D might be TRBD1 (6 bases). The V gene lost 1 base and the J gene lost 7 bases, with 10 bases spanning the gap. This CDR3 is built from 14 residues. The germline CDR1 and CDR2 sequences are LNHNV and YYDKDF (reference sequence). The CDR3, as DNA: TGTGCCACCAGCAGAGGACAGGACAGCGGGGAGCTGTTTTTT. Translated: CATSRGQDSGELFF.

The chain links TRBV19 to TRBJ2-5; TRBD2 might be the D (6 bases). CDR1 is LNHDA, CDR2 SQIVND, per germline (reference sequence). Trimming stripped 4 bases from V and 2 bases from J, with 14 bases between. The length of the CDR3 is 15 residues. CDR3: CASSTLGTDQETQYF. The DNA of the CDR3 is TGTGCCAGTAGTACCCTCGGGACTGATCAAGAGACCCAGTACTTC.